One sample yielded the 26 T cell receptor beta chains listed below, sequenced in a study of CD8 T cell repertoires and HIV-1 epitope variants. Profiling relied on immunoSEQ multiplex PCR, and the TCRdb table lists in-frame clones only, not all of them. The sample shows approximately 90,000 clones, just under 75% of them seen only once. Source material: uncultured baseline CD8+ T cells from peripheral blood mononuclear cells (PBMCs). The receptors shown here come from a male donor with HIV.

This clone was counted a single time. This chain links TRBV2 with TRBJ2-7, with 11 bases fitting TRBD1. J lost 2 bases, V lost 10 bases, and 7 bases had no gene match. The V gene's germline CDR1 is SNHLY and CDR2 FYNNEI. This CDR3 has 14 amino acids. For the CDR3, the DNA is TGTGCCACTTTACCGGGACAGGGGGCCTACGAGCAGTACTTC. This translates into CATLPGQGAYEQYF.

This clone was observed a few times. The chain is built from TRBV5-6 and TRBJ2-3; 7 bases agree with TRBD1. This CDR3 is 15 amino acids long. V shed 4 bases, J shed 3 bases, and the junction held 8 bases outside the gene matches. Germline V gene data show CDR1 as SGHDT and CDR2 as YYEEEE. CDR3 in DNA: TGTGCCAGCAGCCCCCTAGGGACAGCGACAGATACGCAGTATTTT. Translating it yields CASSPLGTATDTQYF.

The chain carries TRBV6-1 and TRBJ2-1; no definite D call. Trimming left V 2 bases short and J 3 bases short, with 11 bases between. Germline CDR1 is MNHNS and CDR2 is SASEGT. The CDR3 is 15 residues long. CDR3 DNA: TGTGCCAGCAGTGAAAAGCGATCCTTCTACAATGAGCAGTTCTTC. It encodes CASSEKRSFYNEQFF.

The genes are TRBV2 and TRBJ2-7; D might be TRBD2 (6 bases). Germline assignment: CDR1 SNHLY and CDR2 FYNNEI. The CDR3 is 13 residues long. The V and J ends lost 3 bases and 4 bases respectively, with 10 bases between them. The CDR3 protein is CASSEGGLYEQYF. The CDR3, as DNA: TGTGCCAGCAGTGAGGGGGGTCTTTACGAGCAGTACTTC.

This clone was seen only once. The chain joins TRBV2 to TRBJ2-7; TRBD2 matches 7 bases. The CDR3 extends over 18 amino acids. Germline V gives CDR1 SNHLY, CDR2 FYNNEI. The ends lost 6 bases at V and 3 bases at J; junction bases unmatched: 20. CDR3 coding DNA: TGTGCCAGCAGGTTGACCTTGGAGGCGGGAGTGGAGTTCTACGAGCAGTACTTC. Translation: CASRLTLEAGVEFYEQYF.

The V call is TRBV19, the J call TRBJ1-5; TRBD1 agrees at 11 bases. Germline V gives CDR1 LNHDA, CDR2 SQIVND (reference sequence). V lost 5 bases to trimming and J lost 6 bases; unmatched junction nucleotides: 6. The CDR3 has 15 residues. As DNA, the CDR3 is TGTGCCAGTAGTGCCCGGACAGGGGGCGGTCAGCCCCAGCATTTT. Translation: CASSARTGGGQPQHF.

The DNA for the CDR3 is TGTGCCAGCACTAGGACCGATCAAGATCAGCAGTTCTTC. Translation: CASTRTDQDQQFF. This chain links TRBV27 with TRBJ2-1; D gene uncertain. Trimming removed 7 bases at V and 11 bases at J, with 18 bases between. CDR3 length equals 13 residues. Germline V lookup: CDR1 MNHEY, CDR2 SMNVEV (reference sequence).

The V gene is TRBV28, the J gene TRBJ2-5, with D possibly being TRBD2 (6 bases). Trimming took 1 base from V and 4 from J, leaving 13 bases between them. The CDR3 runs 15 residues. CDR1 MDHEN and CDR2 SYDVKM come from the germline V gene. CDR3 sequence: CASSLFGRGLETQYF. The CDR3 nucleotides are TGTGCCAGCAGTTTATTCGGACGGGGGTTAGAGACCCAGTACTTC. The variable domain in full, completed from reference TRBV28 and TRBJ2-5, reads DVKVTQSSRYLVKRTGEKVFLECVQDMDHENMFWYRQDPGLGLRLIYFSYDVKMKEKGDIPEGYSVSREKKERFSLILESASTNQTSMYLCASSLFGRGLETQYFGPGTRLLVL.

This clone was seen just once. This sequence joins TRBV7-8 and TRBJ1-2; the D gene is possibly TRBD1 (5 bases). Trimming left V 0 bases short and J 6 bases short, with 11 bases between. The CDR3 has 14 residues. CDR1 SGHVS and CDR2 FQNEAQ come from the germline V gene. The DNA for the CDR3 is TGTGCCAGCAGCTTAGCTAGAACAGGAGATGGCTACACCTTC. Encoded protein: CASSLARTGDGYTF.

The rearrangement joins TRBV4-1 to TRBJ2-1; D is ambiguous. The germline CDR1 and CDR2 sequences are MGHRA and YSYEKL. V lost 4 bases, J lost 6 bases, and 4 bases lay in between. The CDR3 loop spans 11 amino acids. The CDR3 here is CASSRSNEQFF. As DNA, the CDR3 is TGCGCCAGCAGCCGGAGCAATGAGCAGTTCTTC.

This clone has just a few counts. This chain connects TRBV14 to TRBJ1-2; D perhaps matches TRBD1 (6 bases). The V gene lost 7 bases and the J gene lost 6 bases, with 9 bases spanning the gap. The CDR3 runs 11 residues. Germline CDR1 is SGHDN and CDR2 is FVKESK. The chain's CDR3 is CASMGGNGYTF. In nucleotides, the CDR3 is TGTGCCAGCATGGGGGGCAATGGCTACACCTTC.

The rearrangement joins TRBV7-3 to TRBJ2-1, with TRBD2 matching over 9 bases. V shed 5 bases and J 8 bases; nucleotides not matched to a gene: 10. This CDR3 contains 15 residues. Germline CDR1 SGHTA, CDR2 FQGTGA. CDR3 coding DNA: TGTGCCAGCAGCGTGGGGGGACTAGCCTCCGATGAGCAGTTCTTC. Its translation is CASSVGGLASDEQFF.

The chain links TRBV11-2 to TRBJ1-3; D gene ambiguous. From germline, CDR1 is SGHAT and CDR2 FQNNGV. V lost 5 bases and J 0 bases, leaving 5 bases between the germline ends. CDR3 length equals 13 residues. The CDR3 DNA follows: TGTGCCAGCAGCCCACTCTCTGGAAACACCATATATTTT. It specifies CASSPLSGNTIYF.

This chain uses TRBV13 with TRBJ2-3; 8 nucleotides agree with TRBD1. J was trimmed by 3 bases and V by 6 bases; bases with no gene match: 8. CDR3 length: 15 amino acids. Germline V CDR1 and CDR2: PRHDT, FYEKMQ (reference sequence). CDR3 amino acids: CASSHGGQGTDTQYF. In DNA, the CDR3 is TGTGCCAGCAGTCACGGTGGACAGGGAACAGATACGCAGTATTTT.

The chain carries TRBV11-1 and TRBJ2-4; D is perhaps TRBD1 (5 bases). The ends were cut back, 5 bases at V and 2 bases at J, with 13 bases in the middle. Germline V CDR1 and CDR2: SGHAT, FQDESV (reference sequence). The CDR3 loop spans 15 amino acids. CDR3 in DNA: TGTGCCAGCAGCCCAGGGTCTGGGACCAAAAACATTCAGTACTTC. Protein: CASSPGSGTKNIQYF.

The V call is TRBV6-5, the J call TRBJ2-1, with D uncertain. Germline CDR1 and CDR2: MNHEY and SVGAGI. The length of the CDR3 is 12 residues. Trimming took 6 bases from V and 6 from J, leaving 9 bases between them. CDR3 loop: CASSSTFNEQFF. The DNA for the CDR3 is TGTGCCAGCAGCAGTACCTTCAATGAGCAGTTCTTC.

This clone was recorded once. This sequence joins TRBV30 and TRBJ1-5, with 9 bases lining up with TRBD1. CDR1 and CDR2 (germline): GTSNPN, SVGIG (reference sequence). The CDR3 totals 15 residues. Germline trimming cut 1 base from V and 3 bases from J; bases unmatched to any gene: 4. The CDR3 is CAWSATGGNNQPQHF. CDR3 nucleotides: TGTGCCTGGAGTGCCACAGGGGGCAACAATCAGCCCCAGCATTTT.

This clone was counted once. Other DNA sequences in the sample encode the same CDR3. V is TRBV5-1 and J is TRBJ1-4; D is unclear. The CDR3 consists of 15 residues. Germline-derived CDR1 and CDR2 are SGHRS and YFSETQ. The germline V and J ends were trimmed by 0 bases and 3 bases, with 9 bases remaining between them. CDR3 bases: TGCGCCAGCAGCTTGGACGGAACGGCTAATGAAAAACTGTTTTTT. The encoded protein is CASSLDGTANEKLFF.

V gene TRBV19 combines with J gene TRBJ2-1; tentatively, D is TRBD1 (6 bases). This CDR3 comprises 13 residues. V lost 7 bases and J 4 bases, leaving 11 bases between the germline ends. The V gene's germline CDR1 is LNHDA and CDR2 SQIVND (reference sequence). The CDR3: CASTEGQYNEQFF. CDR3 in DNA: TGTGCCAGTACCGAAGGACAGTACAATGAGCAGTTCTTC. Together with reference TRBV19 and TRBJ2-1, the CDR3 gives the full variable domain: DGGITQSPKYLFRKEGQNVTLSCEQNLNHDAMYWYRQDPGQGLRLIYYSQIVNDFQKGDIAEGYSVSREKKESFPLTVTSAQKNPTAFYLCASTEGQYNEQFFGPGTRLTVL.

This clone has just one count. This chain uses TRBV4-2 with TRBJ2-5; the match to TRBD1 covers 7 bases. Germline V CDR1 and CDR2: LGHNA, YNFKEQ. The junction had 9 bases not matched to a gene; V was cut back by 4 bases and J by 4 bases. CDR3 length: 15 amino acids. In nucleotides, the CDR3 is TGTGCCAGCAGCCCAACTAAGGGGGCCAGAGAGACCCAGTACTTC. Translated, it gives CASSPTKGARETQYF.

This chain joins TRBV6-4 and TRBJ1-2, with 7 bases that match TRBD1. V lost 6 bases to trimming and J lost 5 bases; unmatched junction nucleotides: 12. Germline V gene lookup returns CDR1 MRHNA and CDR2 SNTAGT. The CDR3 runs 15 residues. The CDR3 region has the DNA TGTGCCAGCAGGCGGGACAGCCAGGGCCCATATGGCTACACCTTC. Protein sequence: CASRRDSQGPYGYTF.

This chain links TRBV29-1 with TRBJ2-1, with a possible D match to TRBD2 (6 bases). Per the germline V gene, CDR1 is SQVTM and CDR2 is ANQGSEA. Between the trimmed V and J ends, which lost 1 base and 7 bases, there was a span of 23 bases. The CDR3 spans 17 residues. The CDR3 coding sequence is TGCAGCGTTGAAGCGCGGCCCCGGGAGTTTAGCTTGAATGAGCAGTTCTTC. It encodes CSVEARPREFSLNEQFF.

The CDR3: CASSDGSGAYEQYF. The CDR3 nucleotides are TGCGCCAGCAGTGACGGTAGCGGAGCATACGAGCAGTACTTC. The V gene is TRBV10-1, the J gene TRBJ2-7; TRBD2 is a possible D gene (6 bases). Germline values: CDR1 WNHNN, CDR2 SYGVQD (reference sequence). The length of the CDR3 is 14 residues. V was cut by 3 bases and J by 4 bases, with 13 bases left in between.

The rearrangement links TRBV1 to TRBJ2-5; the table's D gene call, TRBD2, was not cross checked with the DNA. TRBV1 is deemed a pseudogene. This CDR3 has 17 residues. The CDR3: CTSSQEGTSGTRGTQYF. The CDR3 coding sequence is TGCACCAGCAGCCAAGAAGGGACTAGCGGGACAAGGGGCACCCAGTACTTC.

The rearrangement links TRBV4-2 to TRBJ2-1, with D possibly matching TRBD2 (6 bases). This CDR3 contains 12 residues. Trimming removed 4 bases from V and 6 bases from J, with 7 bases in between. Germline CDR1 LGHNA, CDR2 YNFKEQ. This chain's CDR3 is CASSLTSNEQFF. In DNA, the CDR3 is TGTGCCAGCAGCCTGACTAGCAATGAGCAGTTCTTC.

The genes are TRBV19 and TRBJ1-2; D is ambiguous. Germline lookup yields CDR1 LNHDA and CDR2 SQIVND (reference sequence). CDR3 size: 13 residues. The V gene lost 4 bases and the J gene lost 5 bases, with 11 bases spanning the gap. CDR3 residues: CASSNAGGYGYTF. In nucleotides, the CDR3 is TGTGCCAGTAGTAACGCAGGAGGATATGGCTACACCTTC. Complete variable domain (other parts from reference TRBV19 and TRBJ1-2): DGGITQSPKYLFRKEGQNVTLSCEQNLNHDAMYWYRQDPGQGLRLIYYSQIVNDFQKGDIAEGYSVSREKKESFPLTVTSAQKNPTAFYLCASSNAGGYGYTFGSGTRLTVV.